A selection of T cell receptor beta chains follows, all from one sample in a study of shared clonotypes between healthy human individuals. Libraries were prepared by immunoSEQ multiplex PCR; TCRdb keeps only in-frame clonotypes and omits some of them. Of about 1.1 million clones listed, 75% to 85% are singletons. Sequenced input: memory CD4+ T cells from PBMCs. The receptors were sampled from a man younger than 35 in good health. Some clones in this sample may be carry-over from other donors' samples. CDR3s leave out the opening cysteine and the closing phenylalanine or tryptophan.

>TRBV7-9|TRBJ2-1
ASSFGVAGFRNEQF
>TRBV18|TRBJ2-1
ASSPQTSGDLYNEQF
>TRBV30|TRBJ1-1
AWSPFNTEAF
>TRBV19|TRBJ2-1
ASRTSGRHNEQF
>TRBV6-1|TRBJ1-2
ASSVGGDRGLGYT
>TRBV10-3|TRBJ2-1
AGSRDSNNNEQF
>TRBV5-6|TRBJ2-5
ASSPVAGRETQY
>TRBV5-1|TRBJ2-7
ASQLGSSGNIYEQY
>TRBV5-1|TRBJ2-6
ASGLATGPGANVLT
>TRBV4-3|TRBJ2-3
ASSQDPRTDTQY
>TRBV11-3|TRBJ2-1
ASSLGTWENSNEQF
>TRBV29-1|TRBJ2-7
SVLPDGRSYEQY
>TRBV7-2|TRBJ2-7
ASSLGLGSYEQY
>TRBV28|TRBJ2-7
ASRAAGRELGEQY
>TRBV30|TRBJ1-1
AWRGVAEAF
>TRBV28|TRBJ2-5
ASSLGGKQETQY
>TRBV7-2|TRBJ2-1
ASSLAAVNNEQF
>TRBV5-1|TRBJ2-2
ASSGLAGANTGELF
>TRBV6-1|TRBJ1-2
ASTSRDYGYT
>TRBV5-1|TRBJ1-3
ASKESNSGNTIY
>TRBV6-1|TRBJ2-7
ASTRGQSSYEQY
>TRBV6-5|TRBJ1-3
ASSRMLGLYETIY
>TRBV25-1|TRBJ2-7
ASTPLYRGPYEQY
>TRBV6-1|TRBJ1-2
ASSGQGQNYGYT
>TRBV18|TRBJ2-6
ASSPRISGANVLT
>TRBV28|TRBJ1-4
ASSSSGTGGPNEKLF
>TRBV7-2|TRBJ2-3
ASSSRLAGDTDTQY
>TRBV5-1|TRBJ2-1
ASSLAGTPDYNEQF
>TRBV15|TRBJ2-4
ATSRDSGRPNIQY
>TRBV6-4|TRBJ2-3
ASSPTSGTIDTQY
>TRBV30|TRBJ2-7
AWSWGGEQY
>TRBV19|TRBJ1-1
ASSIATNTEAF
>TRBV5-1|TRBJ2-1
ASSSDRDYNEQF
>TRBV11-2|TRBJ2-1
ASGTRRGTYNEQF
>TRBV7-8|TRBJ1-1
ASSRTELRDTEAF
>TRBV10-2|TRBJ2-6
ASSESGANVLT
>TRBV7-2|TRBJ1-2
ASSLDSPISGYT
>TRBV2|TRBJ2-5
ASTLAGGRGETQY
>TRBV7-2|TRBJ2-7
ASRQTGGTNEQY
>TRBV7-7|TRBJ2-3
ASSPWGGVEDTQY
>TRBV29-1|TRBJ2-1
AGGSSYNEQF
>TRBV5-6|TRBJ2-5
ASSLPGTPISQY
>TRBV18|TRBJ1-5
ASSLGQDQPQH
>TRBV18|TRBJ1-1
ASSPLTGARTEAF
>TRBV29-1|TRBJ1-2
SIRDTSNYGYT
>TRBV5-1|TRBJ2-7
ASSLGTSGDYEQY
>TRBV5-4|TRBJ1-1
ASSLGQFQKGTEAF
>TRBV6-1|TRBJ1-2
ASSERHPREVEGYT
>TRBV18|TRBJ2-1
ASSPPKTAGYNEQF
>TRBV2|TRBJ2-7
ASRRELHEQY
>TRBV2|TRBJ2-3
ASSELGGLGTDTQY
>TRBV5-6|TRBJ2-7
ASSSGFGLSYEQY
>TRBV18|TRBJ2-3
ASSPDRAGTDTQY
>TRBV19|TRBJ2-3
ASSIHASTDTQY
>TRBV2|TRBJ2-4
ASGQGNIQY
>TRBV2|TRBJ2-1
ASSERDRADEQF
>TRBV4-1|TRBJ1-2
ASSQDEGGGIYGYT
>TRBV5-4|TRBJ1-2
ASSFDVNYGYT
>TRBV7-2|TRBJ2-1
ASTQGGYEQF
>TRBV10-3|TRBJ2-1
AISDRNSRGDEQF